One and the same sample provided the 2 T cell receptor beta chains below, sequenced in a study of blood T cell repertoires in COVID-19. TCRdb keeps only in-frame clones here, not all; method: immunoSEQ multiplex PCR. The table has some 150,000 clones, about nine tenths seen once. Sequenced input: peripheral blood. These receptors were obtained from a human donor in a cohort sampled during active COVID-19.

This clone has only one observation. The rearrangement joins TRBV4-1 to TRBJ2-1; 14 nucleotides line up with TRBD2. This CDR3 contains 16 residues. V lost 10 bases to trimming and J lost 7 bases; unmatched junction nucleotides: 12. Germline-derived CDR1 and CDR2 are MGHRA and YSYEKL. The CDR3 here is CATQRTSGRPLNEQFF. The CDR3 DNA follows: TGCGCCACCCAACGGACTAGCGGGAGGCCACTGAATGAGCAGTTCTTC.

The CDR3 loop reads CATSSGTAYEQYF. CDR3 sequence (DNA): TGTGCCACCTCTAGCGGGACGGCCTACGAGCAGTACTTC. The chain carries TRBV19 and TRBJ2-7; TRBD2 agrees at 9 bases. The CDR3 is made up of 13 amino acids. Unmatched junction bases numbered 6, after V lost 10 bases and J lost 2 bases. From germline, CDR1 is LNHDA and CDR2 SQIVND (reference sequence). Complete variable domain (other parts from reference TRBV19 and TRBJ2-7): DGGITQSPKYLFRKEGQNVTLSCEQNLNHDAMYWYRQDPGQGLRLIYYSQIVNDFQKGDIAEGYSVSREKKESFPLTVTSAQKNPTAFYLCATSSGTAYEQYFGPGTRLTVT.